The next 18 T cell receptor beta chains were all read from a single sample in a study of human T cells and chemical hapten exposure. Time point noted: patch test 2, 6 weeks after DPC sensitization. Regarding treatment: therapeutic diphenylcyclopropenone sensitization with weekly scalp DPC. TCRdb re-called the RACE reads through MiXCR, storing one row per CDR3 protein. The table lists 80,000 to 95,000 distinct CDR3 sequences, roughly 11% of them singletons. The starting material was whole blood, obtained in connection with sensitization to the hapten diphenylcyclopropenone (DPC). The receptors shown here come from a young man with alopecia areata. Some clones in this sample may be carry-over from other donors' samples.

This clonotype came up many times. The chain is built from TRBV12-3 or TRBV12-4 and TRBJ2-3; 8 nucleotides agree with TRBD1. Unmatched junction bases numbered 7, after V lost 2 bases and J lost 6 bases. The CDR3 runs to 15 residues. CDR3 sequence reads: CASSLHRGEFDTQYF. CDR3 nucleotide sequence: TGTGCCAGCAGTTTACACAGGGGGGAGTTTGATACGCAGTATTTT.

The V gene is TRBV6-2 or TRBV6-3, the J gene TRBJ2-5; D ambiguous. The V gene lost 2 bases and the J gene lost 7 bases, with 8 bases spanning the gap. The CDR3 sequence is 12 residues long. CDR1 and CDR2 (germline): MNHEY, SVGEGT. In DNA form, the CDR3 reads TGTGCCAGCAGTTACGAATTGGTGACCCAGTACTTC. This encodes CASSYELVTQYF.

This clonotype occurred a few times. The chain uses TRBV5-5 and TRBJ2-5; TRBD2 aligns across 11 bases. This CDR3 comprises 18 residues. Trimming cost V 0 bases and J 5 bases; bases outside gene matches: 12. Germline V gene data show CDR1 as SGHKS and CDR2 as YYEKEE (reference sequence). The CDR3 DNA reads as TGTGCCAGCAGCTTGGCCCCTACTAGCGGGGGATTCGGGGAGACCCAGTACTTC. Translation: CASSLAPTSGGFGETQYF.

This clonotype was counted at least ten times. The chain joins TRBV20-1 to TRBJ1-2; 7 bases map to TRBD1. The CDR3 totals 15 residues. CDR1 DFQATT and CDR2 SNEGSKA come from the germline V gene (reference sequence). After removal of 3 bases from V and 8 bases from J, the junction contained 15 bases not matched to a gene. DNA of the CDR3: TGCAGTGCTAGGGACCCAGGGACAGCCACCTGGGGCTACACCTTC. Translating gives CSARDPGTATWGYTF.

This clonotype was counted ten times or more. The chain joins TRBV29-1 to TRBJ1-1, with 12 bases fitting TRBD1. J gave up 6 bases and V 4 bases, and 3 bases lay outside the gene matches. The CDR3 has 13 amino acids. Germline values: CDR1 SQVTM, CDR2 ANQGSEA. The CDR3 reads CSVVGTGGPEAFF. For the CDR3, the DNA is TGCAGCGTTGTGGGGACAGGGGGCCCTGAAGCTTTCTTT.

This clonotype was seen repeatedly, ten times or more. The rearrangement links TRBV24-1 to TRBJ2-3; TRBD1 matches at 7 bases. The CDR3 extends over 15 amino acids. With 7 bases clipped from V and 4 bases from J, the junction kept 10 bases outside the gene matches. Germline V gene data show CDR1 as KGHDR and CDR2 as SFDVKD. The CDR3 DNA follows: TGTGCCACCAGCCGAGGGGGCAAGGGTGCAGATACGCAGTATTTT. This gives the protein CATSRGGKGADTQYF.

The chain employs TRBV18 and TRBJ2-1; D gene unclear. V lost 3 bases and J 3 bases, leaving 3 bases between the germline ends. The CDR3 covers 12 residues. Per the germline V gene, CDR1 is KGHSH and CDR2 is LQKENI. The CDR3 DNA reads TGTGCCAGCTCACCCGTCTACAATGAGCAGTTCTTC. Residues: CASSPVYNEQFF.

This clonotype has a handful of counts. The chain joins TRBV4-3 to TRBJ2-7; tentatively, D is TRBD2 (7 bases). Trimming took 4 bases from V and 6 from J, leaving 16 bases between them. CDR3 size: 14 residues. The germline gives CDR1 LGHNA, CDR2 YSLEER. The CDR3 sequence is CASSPSGGRGEQYF. CDR3 coding DNA: TGCGCCAGCAGCCCTTCCGGGGGGCGCGGCGAGCAGTACTTC.

This clonotype occurred a few times. The rearrangement joins TRBV7-3 to TRBJ2-7; D is ambiguous. Germline lookup yields CDR1 SGHTA and CDR2 FQGTGA. Trimming took off 2 bases at V and 5 bases at J, with 13 bases between the two ends. The CDR3 has 14 residues. DNA for the CDR3: TGTGCCAGCAGCTTAGAGGCCGCCGTCCACGAGCAGTACTTC. This gives the protein CASSLEAAVHEQYF.

This clonotype appeared many times. The genes are TRBV19 and TRBJ2-1; TRBD2 aligns across 8 bases. V lost 6 bases to trimming and J lost 2 bases; unmatched junction nucleotides: 9. The germline V gene has CDR1 LNHDA and CDR2 SQIVND (reference sequence). The CDR3 extends over 16 amino acids. The chain's CDR3 is CASSNPGGGAYNEQFF. The CDR3 DNA reads TGTGCCAGTAGCAATCCCGGGGGGGGAGCCTACAATGAGCAGTTCTTC.

This chain links TRBV9 with TRBJ1-4; TRBD1 is a possible D gene (5 bases). The germline V and J ends were trimmed by 4 bases and 9 bases, with 22 bases remaining between them. From germline, CDR1 is SGDLS and CDR2 YYNGEE. The CDR3 spans 16 residues. The CDR3 nucleotides read TGTGCCAGCAGCCCCCGTGCGGGCAGGGAGGTAAAAAAACTGTTTTTT. Translated, it gives CASSPRAGREVKKLFF.

The genes are TRBV7-3 and TRBJ1-1; D perhaps matches TRBD1 (6 bases). Germline assignment: CDR1 SGHTA and CDR2 FQGTGA. The CDR3 consists of 14 residues. The V end was cut by 3 bases, the J end by 1 base, with 9 bases between. The CDR3 spells CASSFGGANTEAFF. DNA of the CDR3: TGTGCCAGCAGCTTCGGGGGCGCGAACACTGAAGCTTTCTTT.

This clonotype has more than one count but fewer than ten. The chain combines TRBV9 with TRBJ2-1; the D gene could be TRBD1 or TRBD2 (5 bases each). V was cut by 3 bases and J by 9 bases, with 10 bases left in between. Germline-derived CDR1 and CDR2 are SGDLS and YYNGEE. The CDR3 contains 12 residues. Here the CDR3 DNA reads TGTGCCAGCAGCGGTAGGGGAGCTGAGCAGTTCTTC. Residues: CASSGRGAEQFF. Complete variable domain (other parts from reference TRBV9 and TRBJ2-1): DSGVTQTPKHLITATGQRVTLRCSPRSGDLSVYWYQQSLDQGLQFLIQYYNGEERAKGNILERFSAQQFPDLHSELNLSSLELGDSALYFCASSGRGAEQFFGPGTRLTVL.

This clonotype was seen ten or more times. The chain uses TRBV7-8 and TRBJ1-5; D is unresolved. V lost 5 bases, J lost 0 bases, and 14 bases lay in between. CDR1 is SGHVS, CDR2 FQNEAQ, per germline. CDR3 size: 16 residues. CDR3 bases: TGTGCCAGCAGCCCATTAAGACGAAATAGCAATCAGCCCCAGCATTTT. Its translation is CASSPLRRNSNQPQHF.

Ten or more counts support this clonotype. Here the CDR3 reads CSAIATVGTRASTDTQYF. In nucleotides, the CDR3 is TGCAGTGCCATAGCTACGGTTGGAACGAGGGCCTCCACAGATACGCAGTATTTT. The chain carries TRBV20-1 and TRBJ2-3; possibly TRBD2 for D (5 bases). Trimming took off 6 bases at V and 2 bases at J, with 27 bases between the two ends. The CDR3 has 18 amino acids. Germline V gives CDR1 DFQATT, CDR2 SNEGSKA (reference sequence).

This clonotype was seen more than once but under ten times. V is TRBV20-1 and J is TRBJ2-3; D possibly uses TRBD1 or TRBD2 (6 bases each). This CDR3 has 15 amino acids. Germline CDR1 is DFQATT and CDR2 is SNEGSKA (reference sequence). Trimming stripped 5 bases from V and 1 base from J, with 16 bases between. The CDR3 nucleotides read TGCAGTGCTCCAAAGGTCGGGGGCCGCACAGATACGCAGTATTTT. This gives the protein CSAPKVGGRTDTQYF.

This clonotype has a handful of counts. This chain links TRBV11-2 with TRBJ1-2; D ambiguous. The CDR3 contains 13 residues. Looked up from germline, CDR1 is SGHAT and CDR2 is FQNNGV. Trimming pared 3 bases from V and 2 bases from J, leaving 7 bases between. The DNA of the CDR3 is TGTGCCAGCAGCTTTAGTCAGAACTATGGCTACACCTTC. Translation: CASSFSQNYGYTF.

The chain recombines TRBV4-3 with TRBJ1-1; 8 bases are shared with TRBD1. The CDR3 length is 14 residues. Germline V lookup: CDR1 LGHNA, CDR2 YSLEER. Trimming removed 1 base from V and 5 bases from J; junction bases left unmatched: 3. CDR3 sequence: CASSQAQGGTEAFF. The CDR3 region has the DNA TGCGCCAGCAGCCAAGCACAGGGGGGAACTGAAGCTTTCTTT.